This T cell receptor (beta chain) was sequenced in a study of OX40 agonist ivuxolimab in advanced cancers. This clone has just a few counts. Assay: immunoSEQ multiplex PCR; the TCRdb copy retains only in-frame clones and omits some. Of tens of thousands of clones detected, about 92% appear once; the ten largest clones hold around 3.5%. This CDR3 region has 18 residues. With V trimmed by 6 bases and J by 1 base, 17 bases remained unmatched. Germline CDR1 reads SNHLY; CDR2 reads FYNNEI. This specimen was CD4+ or CD8+ T cells sorted from blood, taken in a trial of the OX40 agonist ivuxolimab. The TCR sequence derives from an adult with an advanced solid tumor such as melanoma, head and neck, liver or kidney cancer. The rearrangement joins TRBV2 to TRBJ1-1, with 7 nucleotides matching TRBD1. CDR3 coding DNA: TGTGCCAGCAGAGTGAGTGGACAGGTGGTGAGTAAGAACACTGAAGCTTTCTTT. Translated: CASRVSGQVVSKNTEAFF. Filled out from reference TRBV2 and TRBJ1-1, the complete variable domain reads EPEVTQTPSHQVTQMGQEVILRCVPISNHLYFYWYRQILGQKVEFLVSFYNNEISEKSEIFDDQFSVERPDGSNFTLKIRSTKLEDSAMYFCASRVSGQVVSKNTEAFFGQGTRLTVV.